Listed below are T cell receptor beta chains from one sample, sequenced in a study of cytomegalovirus exposure and HLA in healthy donors. Data came from immunoSEQ multiplex PCR; TCRdb stores just in-frame clones and leaves some out. The data show 130,000 to 150,000 clones, around three quarters seen once. Material for sequencing was PBMCs. The receptors here all came from a middle-aged woman in good health and CMV-seronegative. CDR3s include the opening cysteine and the closing phenylalanine or tryptophan. A D gene is named only where the DNA matches it firmly. Clone size is given for some rows only: seen once, a few or many times, or a class if the clone is expanded.

clone_size	d_call	v_call	j_call	cdr3_nt	cdr3_aa
NA	TRBD2	TRBV10-2	TRBJ2-7	TGCGCCAGCATCAGCGGGGGCTCCTACGAGCAGTACTTC	CASISGGSYEQYF
few	NA	TRBV27	TRBJ1-5	TGTGCCAGCAGTGACTTAGGTGGGGCTGGCAATCAGCCCCAGCATTTT	CASSDLGGAGNQPQHF
NA	TRBD2	TRBV2	TRBJ2-1	TGTGCCAGTGGCTGGGTCGCCGGGACTAGCGGGGCAACTCATCAGTTCTTC	CASGWVAGTSGATHQFF
NA	NA	TRBV10-3	TRBJ1-1	TGTGCCATCAATGGAGAACCGAACACTGAAGCTTTCTTT	CAINGEPNTEAFF
NA	TRBD2	TRBV5-1	TRBJ2-3	TGCGCCAGCAGCTTTACCGTAGCGGGAGGCCGCGCTAGCACAGATACGCAGTATTTT	CASSFTVAGGRASTDTQYF
NA	NA	TRBV28	TRBJ1-2	TGTGCCAGCAGTTTATCGGGCTATGGCTACACCTTC	CASSLSGYGYTF
once	NA	TRBV6-1	TRBJ1-5	TGTGCCAGCAGTGCCCCGGGACTCGGCAATCAGCCCCAGCATTTT	CASSAPGLGNQPQHF
once	NA	TRBV28	TRBJ2-2	TGTGCCAGCAGTTTATGGGACAGGAACACCGGGGAGCTGTTTTTT	CASSLWDRNTGELFF
NA	NA	TRBV7-9	TRBJ2-7	TGTGCCAGCAGCTTCCTGACAGGTCGGGGCGAGCAGTACTTC	CASSFLTGRGEQYF
few	TRBD1	TRBV6-9	TRBJ1-2	TGTGCCAGCAGTCCAACCGGGACAGGGCGGGGCTACACCTTC	CASSPTGTGRGYTF
NA	NA	TRBV6-1	TRBJ1-2	TGTGCCAGCAAGGCGAGGGGCTACACCTTC	CASKARGYTF
NA	NA	TRBV30	TRBJ1-3	TGTGCCTGGAGTGTACGCGATCTTGTCGGAAACACCATATATTTT	CAWSVRDLVGNTIYF
NA	NA	TRBV5-1	TRBJ2-2	TGCGCCAGCAGCTTGAAGGGAGACAGGCTCCCCGGGGAGCTGTTTTTT	CASSLKGDRLPGELFF
NA	NA	TRBV21-1	TRBJ2-3	TGTGCCAGCAGCACCCATTTGTCGGGGGGGACCCCTAGCACAGATACGCAGTATTTT	CASSTHLSGGTPSTDTQYF
NA	TRBD1	TRBV6-1	TRBJ1-2	TGTGCCAGCAGTGATGGGCAGGGGGGTGGCTACACCTTC	CASSDGQGGGYTF
few	TRBD1	TRBV7-9	TRBJ2-2	TGTTCCAGCAGCTTATTCAGGGGGCTTAACGGGGAGCTGTTTTTT	CSSSLFRGLNGELFF
NA	TRBD2	TRBV5-1	TRBJ2-5	TGCGCCAGCAGCTCCCGAACTAGCGGGAGGGTACAAGAGACCCAGTACTTC	CASSSRTSGRVQETQYF
NA	NA	TRBV29-1	TRBJ1-2	TGCAGCGTCCGAGGCGGGGGGGGCGACTACACCTTC	CSVRGGGGDYTF
NA	TRBD1	TRBV2	TRBJ1-2	TGTGCCAGCAGTGAAGGACAGGGCTATGGCTACACCTTC	CASSEGQGYGYTF
NA	NA	TRBV19	TRBJ2-5	TGTGCCAGTAGTATATTGTTGGGGGCGGGAGTCCAAGAGACCCAGTACTTC	CASSILLGAGVQETQYF
NA	NA	TRBV4-1	TRBJ2-7	TGCGCCAGCAGCCTCGGGGAGCGCTACGAGCAGTACTTC	CASSLGERYEQYF
NA	TRBD1	TRBV4-1	TRBJ1-2	TGCGCCAGCAGCCCTCAACCCGGACAGGGGTACTATGGCTACACCTTC	CASSPQPGQGYYGYTF
NA	NA	TRBV18	TRBJ1-5	TGTGCCAGCTCACCACCGACGGGACACCAAGGTCCTAATAGCAATCAGCCCCAGCATTTT	CASSPPTGHQGPNSNQPQHF
NA	TRBD1	TRBV6-6	TRBJ1-2	TGTGCCAGCAGTAATCCGGGACAGGGGTTTTTC	CASSNPGQGFF
NA	TRBD1	TRBV9	TRBJ2-2	TGTGCCAGCAGCTTCGGGACAGACGTTCGCACCGGGGAGCTGTTTTTT	CASSFGTDVRTGELFF
NA	NA	TRBV6-1	TRBJ1-2	TGTGCCAGCAGTTCGGAGAACTATGGCTACACCTTC	CASSSENYGYTF
NA	TRBD2	TRBV10-3	TRBJ2-7	TGTGCCAGCAATAAGCGGGAGGGCCACGAGCAGTACTTC	CASNKREGHEQYF
NA	NA	TRBV6-6	TRBJ1-2	TGTGCCAGCAGTAAAGGGGGTATAGAAGGCAGCTATGGCTACACCTTC	CASSKGGIEGSYGYTF
NA	TRBD1	TRBV5-4	TRBJ2-1	TGTGCCAGCAGCCCCCGACAGGGAGTCGATGAGCAGTTCTTC	CASSPRQGVDEQFF
few	NA	TRBV6-5	TRBJ2-6	TGTGCCAGCAGTTACTCCGGGGGCTCTGGGGCCAACGTCCTGACTTTC	CASSYSGGSGANVLTF
NA	TRBD2	TRBV15	TRBJ2-7	TGTGCCACCCGCGCGACTAGCGGGCTTCACGAGCAGTACTTC	CATRATSGLHEQYF
NA	NA	TRBV12-2	TRBJ2-7	TGTGCAAGTCGCTTAGCGCGCGGCAGGGGAGAATCCTACGAGCAGTACTTC	CASRLARGRGESYEQYF
NA	NA	TRBV5-1	TRBJ1-3	TGCGCCAGCAGCCCGGACCCCCAGGGAAGTGGAAACACCATATATTTT	CASSPDPQGSGNTIYF
NA	NA	TRBV2	TRBJ1-6	TGTGCCAGCAGTAACCGGCAGGGGAATTCACCCCTCCACTTT	CASSNRQGNSPLHF
NA	TRBD1	TRBV5-5	TRBJ1-5	TGTGCCAGCAGCGACCAACAGGGGTCTCAGCCCCAGCATTTT	CASSDQQGSQPQHF
few	TRBD1	TRBV19	TRBJ1-1	TGTGCCAGTAGTATTGACAGGGAGAACACTGAAGCTTTCTTT	CASSIDRENTEAFF
NA	NA	TRBV4-1	TRBJ1-5	TGCGCCAGCAGCCCCCTCTTGGGGCCCAGTCAGCCCCAGCATTTT	CASSPLLGPSQPQHF
NA	NA	TRBV19	TRBJ1-1	TGTGCCAGTAGTATACACACTGACAGATCCAACACTGAAGCTTTCTTT	CASSIHTDRSNTEAFF
few	NA	TRBV2	TRBJ1-5	TGTGCCAGCAATCCGGACAGCGGCAATCAGCCCCAGCATTTT	CASNPDSGNQPQHF
NA	NA	TRBV19	TRBJ1-3	TGTGCCAGTAGTTCAGGCCCTTACTCTGGAAACACCATATATTTT	CASSSGPYSGNTIYF